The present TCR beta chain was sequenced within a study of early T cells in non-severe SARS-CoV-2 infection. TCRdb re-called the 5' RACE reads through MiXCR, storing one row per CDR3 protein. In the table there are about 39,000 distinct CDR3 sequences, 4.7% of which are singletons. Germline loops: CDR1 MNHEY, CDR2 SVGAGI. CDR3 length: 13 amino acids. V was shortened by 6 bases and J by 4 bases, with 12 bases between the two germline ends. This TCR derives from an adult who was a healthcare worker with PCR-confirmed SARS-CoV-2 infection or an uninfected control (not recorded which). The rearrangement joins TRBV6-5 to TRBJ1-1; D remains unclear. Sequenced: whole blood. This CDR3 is CASRITRGTEAFF. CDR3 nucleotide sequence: TGTGCCAGCAGGATCACACGGGGCACTGAAGCTTTCTTT.